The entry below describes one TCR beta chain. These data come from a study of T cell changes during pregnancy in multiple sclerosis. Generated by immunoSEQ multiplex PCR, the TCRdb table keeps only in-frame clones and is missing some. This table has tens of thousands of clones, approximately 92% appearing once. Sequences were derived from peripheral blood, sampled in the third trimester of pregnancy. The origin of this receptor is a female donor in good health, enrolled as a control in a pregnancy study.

The CDR3 spells CAIRLTGTSGQYF. CDR3 DNA: TGTGCCATCAGGCTGACAGGGACGAGCGGGCAGTACTTC. V usage is TRBV10-3 and J usage is TRBJ2-7; 7 bases are shared with TRBD1. Germline values: CDR1 ENHRY, CDR2 SYGVKD. The CDR3 runs to 13 residues. The V gene end was trimmed by 6 bases and the J gene end by 9 bases; junction bases not matched to a gene: 11.